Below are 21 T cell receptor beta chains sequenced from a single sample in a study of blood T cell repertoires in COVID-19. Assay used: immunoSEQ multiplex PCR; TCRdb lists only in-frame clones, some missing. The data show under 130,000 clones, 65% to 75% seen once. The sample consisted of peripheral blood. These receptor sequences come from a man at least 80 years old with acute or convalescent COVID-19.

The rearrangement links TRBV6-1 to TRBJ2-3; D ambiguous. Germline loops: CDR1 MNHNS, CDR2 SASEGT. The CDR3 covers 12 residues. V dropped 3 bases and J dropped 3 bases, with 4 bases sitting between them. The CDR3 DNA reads TGTGCCAGCAGTGACCAAACAGATACGCAGTATTTT. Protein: CASSDQTDTQYF.

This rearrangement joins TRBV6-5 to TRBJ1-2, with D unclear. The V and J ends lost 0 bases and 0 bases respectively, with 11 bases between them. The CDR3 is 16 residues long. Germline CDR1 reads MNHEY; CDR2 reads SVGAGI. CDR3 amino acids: CASSYSTEWANYGYTF. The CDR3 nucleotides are TGTGCCAGCAGTTACTCTACAGAGTGGGCTAACTATGGCTACACCTTC.

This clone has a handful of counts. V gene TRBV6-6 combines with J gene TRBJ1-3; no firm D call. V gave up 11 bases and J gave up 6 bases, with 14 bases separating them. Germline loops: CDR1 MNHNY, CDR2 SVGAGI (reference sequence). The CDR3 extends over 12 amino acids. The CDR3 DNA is TGTGCCCACGGAGGCGGTTTAAACACCATATATTTT. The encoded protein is CAHGGGLNTIYF.

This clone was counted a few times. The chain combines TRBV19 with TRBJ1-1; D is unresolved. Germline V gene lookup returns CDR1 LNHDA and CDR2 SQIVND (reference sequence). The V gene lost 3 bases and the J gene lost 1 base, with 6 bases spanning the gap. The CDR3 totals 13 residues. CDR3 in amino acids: CASSIQRNTEAFF. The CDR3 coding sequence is TGTGCCAGTAGTATTCAGCGGAACACTGAAGCTTTCTTT.

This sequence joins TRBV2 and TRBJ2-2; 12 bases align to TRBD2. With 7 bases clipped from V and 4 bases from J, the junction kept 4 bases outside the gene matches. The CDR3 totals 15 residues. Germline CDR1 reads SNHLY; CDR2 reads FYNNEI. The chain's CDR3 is CASTQGLAGTGELFF. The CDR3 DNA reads TGTGCCAGCACTCAGGGACTAGCGGGCACCGGGGAGCTGTTTTTT. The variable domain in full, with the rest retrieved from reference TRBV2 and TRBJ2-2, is EPEVTQTPSHQVTQMGQEVILRCVPISNHLYFYWYRQILGQKVEFLVSFYNNEISEKSEIFDDQFSVERPDGSNFTLKIRSTKLEDSAMYFCASTQGLAGTGELFFGEGSRLTVL.

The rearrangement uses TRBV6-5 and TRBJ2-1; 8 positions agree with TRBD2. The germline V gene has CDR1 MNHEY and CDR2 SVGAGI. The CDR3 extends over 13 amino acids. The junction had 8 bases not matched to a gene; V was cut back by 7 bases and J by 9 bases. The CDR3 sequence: CASTPQRETEQFF. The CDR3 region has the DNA TGTGCCAGCACCCCACAGCGGGAGACTGAGCAGTTCTTC.

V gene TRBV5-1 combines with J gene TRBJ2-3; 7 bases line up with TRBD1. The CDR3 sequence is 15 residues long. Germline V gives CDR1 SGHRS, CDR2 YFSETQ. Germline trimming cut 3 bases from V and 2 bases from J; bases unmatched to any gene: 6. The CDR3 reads CASSSSGQTTDTQYF. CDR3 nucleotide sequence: TGCGCCAGCAGCTCATCGGGACAGACCACAGATACGCAGTATTTT.

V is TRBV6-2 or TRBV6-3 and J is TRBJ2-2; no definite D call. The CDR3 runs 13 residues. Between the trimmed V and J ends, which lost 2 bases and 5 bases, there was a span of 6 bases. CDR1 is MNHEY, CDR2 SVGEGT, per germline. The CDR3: CASSYLVTGELFF. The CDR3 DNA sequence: TGTGCCAGCAGTTACCTAGTAACCGGGGAGCTGTTTTTT.

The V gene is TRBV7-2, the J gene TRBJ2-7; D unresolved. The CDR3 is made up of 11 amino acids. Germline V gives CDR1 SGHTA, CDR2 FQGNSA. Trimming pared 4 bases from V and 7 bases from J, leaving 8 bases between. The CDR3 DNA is TGTGCCAGCAGCTCACACGGGGAGCAGTACTTC. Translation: CASSSHGEQYF.

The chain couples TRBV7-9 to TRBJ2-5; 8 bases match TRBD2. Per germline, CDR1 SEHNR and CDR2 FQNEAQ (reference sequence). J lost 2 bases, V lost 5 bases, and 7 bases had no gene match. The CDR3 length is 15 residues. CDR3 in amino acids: CASSVSGVAQETQYF. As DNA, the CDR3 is TGTGCCAGCAGCGTTAGCGGGGTCGCTCAAGAGACCCAGTACTTC.

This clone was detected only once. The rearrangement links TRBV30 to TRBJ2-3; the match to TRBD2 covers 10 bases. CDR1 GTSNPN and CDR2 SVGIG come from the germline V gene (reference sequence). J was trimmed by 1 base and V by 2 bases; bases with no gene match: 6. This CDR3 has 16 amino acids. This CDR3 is CAWSLTGTSGTDTQYF. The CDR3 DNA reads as TGTGCCTGGAGTTTGACCGGGACTAGCGGCACAGATACGCAGTATTTT.

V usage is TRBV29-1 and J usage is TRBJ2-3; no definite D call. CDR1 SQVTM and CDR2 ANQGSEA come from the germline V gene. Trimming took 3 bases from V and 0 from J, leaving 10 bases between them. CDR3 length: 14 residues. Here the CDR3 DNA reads TGCAGCGTTGATCGCGCCACTAGCACAGATACGCAGTATTTT. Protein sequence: CSVDRATSTDTQYF.

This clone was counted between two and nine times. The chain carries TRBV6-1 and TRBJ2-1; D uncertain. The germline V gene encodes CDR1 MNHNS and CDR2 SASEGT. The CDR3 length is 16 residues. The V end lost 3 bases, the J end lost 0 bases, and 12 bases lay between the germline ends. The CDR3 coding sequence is TGTGCCAGCAGTGACCTTCTGGCGGCCTCCTACAATGAGCAGTTCTTC. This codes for CASSDLLAASYNEQFF.

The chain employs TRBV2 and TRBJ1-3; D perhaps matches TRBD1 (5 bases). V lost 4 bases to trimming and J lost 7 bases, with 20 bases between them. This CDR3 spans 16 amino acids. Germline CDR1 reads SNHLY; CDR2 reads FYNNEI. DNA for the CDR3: TGTGCCAGCAGTGCGAGTTCAGGGATTTACAGGAACACCATATATTTT. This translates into CASSASSGIYRNTIYF. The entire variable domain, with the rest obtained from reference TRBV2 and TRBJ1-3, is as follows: EPEVTQTPSHQVTQMGQEVILRCVPISNHLYFYWYRQILGQKVEFLVSFYNNEISEKSEIFDDQFSVERPDGSNFTLKIRSTKLEDSAMYFCASSASSGIYRNTIYFGEGSWLTVV.

The CDR3, as DNA: TGTGCCAGCAGCGAAGGACAGGCAACTAATGAAAAACTGTTTTTT. This translates into CASSEGQATNEKLFF. The rearrangement links TRBV9 to TRBJ1-4; 7 nucleotides line up with TRBD1. CDR1 and CDR2 from the germline V gene are SGDLS and YYNGEE. After removal of 3 bases from V and 0 bases from J, the junction contained 2 bases not matched to a gene. The CDR3 extends over 15 amino acids.

The CDR3: CASSPGGRDETQYF. In DNA, the CDR3 is TGTGCCAGCAGCCCCGGGGGACGGGACGAGACCCAGTACTTC. V gene TRBV7-2 combines with J gene TRBJ2-5; a possible D gene is TRBD2 (6 bases). Germline V lookup: CDR1 SGHTA, CDR2 FQGNSA. V gave up 5 bases and J gave up 5 bases, with 15 bases separating them. This CDR3 contains 14 residues.

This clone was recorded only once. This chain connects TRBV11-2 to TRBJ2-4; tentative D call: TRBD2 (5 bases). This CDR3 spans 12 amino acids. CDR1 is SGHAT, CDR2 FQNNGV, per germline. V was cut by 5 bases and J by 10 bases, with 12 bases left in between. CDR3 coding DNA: TGTGCCAGCAGCCTAGGACTTTTTATTCAGTACTTC. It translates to CASSLGLFIQYF.

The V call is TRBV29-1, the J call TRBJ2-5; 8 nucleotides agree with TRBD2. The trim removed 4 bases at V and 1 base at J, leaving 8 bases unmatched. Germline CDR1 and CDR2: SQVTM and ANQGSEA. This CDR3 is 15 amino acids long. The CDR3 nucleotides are TGCAGCGTTGTGGGGACTAGGGGAGTCCAAGAGACCCAGTACTTC. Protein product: CSVVGTRGVQETQYF.

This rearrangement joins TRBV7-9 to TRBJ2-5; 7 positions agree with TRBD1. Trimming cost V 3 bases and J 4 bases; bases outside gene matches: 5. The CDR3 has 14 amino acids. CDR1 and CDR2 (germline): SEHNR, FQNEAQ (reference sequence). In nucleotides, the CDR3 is TGTGCCAGCAGCTTGAAGGGGGCGGGAGAGACCCAGTACTTC. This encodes CASSLKGAGETQYF.

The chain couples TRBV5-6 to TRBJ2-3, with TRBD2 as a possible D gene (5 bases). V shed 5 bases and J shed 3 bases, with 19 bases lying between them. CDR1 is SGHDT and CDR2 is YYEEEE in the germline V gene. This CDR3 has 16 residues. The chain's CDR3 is CASRLGPPRGTDTQYF. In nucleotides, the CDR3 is TGTGCCAGCAGACTTGGGCCCCCTAGAGGGACAGATACGCAGTATTTT.

The CDR3 loop is CASSLDWDRPGNTIYF. In nucleotides, the CDR3 is TGTGCCAGCAGCTTAGACTGGGACAGGCCAGGAAACACCATATATTTT. The V call is TRBV7-6, the J call TRBJ1-3; 8 nucleotides line up with TRBD1. Unmatched junction bases numbered 6, after V lost 1 base and J lost 4 bases. Per germline, CDR1 SGHVS and CDR2 FNYEAQ. The CDR3 has 16 residues.